The rows below give T cell receptor beta chains drawn from one sample of a study of T cell responses to AZD1222 COVID-19 vaccine. Produced via immunoSEQ multiplex PCR; TCRdb's table is partial and in-frame only. In the table there are around 120,000 clones, 70% to 90% of which are singletons. Sequencing used peripheral blood, obtained on day 0 of AZD1222 vaccination. These receptor sequences come from an adult in good health. The CDR3 runs from the conserved cysteine through the conserved F or W.

J,V,CDR3
TRBJ1-1,TRBV7-2,CASRILPEGPFATEAFF
TRBJ1-2,TRBV27,CASSFNGAAYGYTF
TRBJ2-2,TRBV11-2,CASSFSGTAGELFF
TRBJ2-7,TRBV19,CASRGYSYEQYF
TRBJ2-5,TRBV29-1,CSVGWGIQETQYF
TRBJ1-6,TRBV5-1,CASSSSGHRNSPLHF
TRBJ2-7,TRBV7-9,CASSRVGTYEQYF
TRBJ2-2,TRBV4-3,CASSQEGTQVMAGELFF
TRBJ1-3,TRBV2,CATGQGATGNTIYF
TRBJ2-1,TRBV11-3,CASSRDSSYNEQFF
TRBJ2-5,TRBV11-2,CASSPPLDYGGTQYF
TRBJ2-3,TRBV9,CASNRDSPSDTQYF
TRBJ2-3,TRBV20-1,CSASSSEADTQYF
TRBJ2-3,TRBV7-9,CASSFGTSGDTQYF
TRBJ2-5,TRBV9,CASSPGGTGGETQYF
TRBJ2-3,TRBV5-1,CASSPTGEYTDTQYF
TRBJ1-6,TRBV3-1/TRBV3-2,CASSQGAGGFNSPLHF
TRBJ2-2,TRBV6-5,CASTSRLAGTGELFF
TRBJ1-2,TRBV5-4,CASSLVSVEGYTF
TRBJ1-1,TRBV6-1,CASNRDGEAFF
TRBJ2-5,TRBV7-2,CASSRPDQAPQYF
TRBJ1-5,TRBV30,CAWGTNQPQHF
TRBJ1-1,TRBV6-6,CASSLGQALGLNTEAFF
TRBJ2-3,TRBV7-8,CASSPEGVTPGLAIPRYTDTQYF
TRBJ2-7,TRBV27,CASSYGTGIGLLGDEQYF
TRBJ1-4,TRBV6-5,CASAQAGEKLFF
TRBJ1-3,TRBV5-6,CASSSGGTTIYF
TRBJ1-2,TRBV28,CASSLGTTYGYTF
TRBJ2-7,TRBV3-1/TRBV3-2,CASSQDGTGEQYF
TRBJ2-2,TRBV9,CASSLGGGTGELFF
TRBJ1-5,TRBV6-5,CASSFSRTGEGQPQHF
TRBJ2-7,TRBV10-3,CAIRSHDSSYEQYF